This T cell receptor beta chain was captured by sequencing in a study of blood T cell dynamics during melanoma immunotherapy. Notes on the study in general: The study could not tell melanoma-specific clones from general immune activation.

CDR1 is SGHAT, CDR2 FQNNGV, per germline. The CDR3 covers 13 residues. V lost 5 bases, J lost 9 bases, and 7 bases stayed unmatched. As for time point: week 3, after first cycle of checkpoint inhibitor. Samples come from before therapy and from week 3 after the first blockade cycle. This clone was seen once. Its specificity is unknown. Method: immunoSEQ multiplex PCR; TCRdb's copy keeps in-frame clones and lacks some. The table records about 14,000 clones, more than 80% of them present only once. Sequencing was performed on blood, taken from a patient treated with checkpoint blockade. This chain links TRBV11-2 with TRBJ2-3; 8 bases align to TRBD1. This TCR was sampled from a human donor with melanoma. The CDR3 is CASSPTGGDTQYF. In nucleotides, the CDR3 is TGTGCCAGCAGCCCTACAGGGGGAGACACGCAGTATTTT. The full variable domain, in which reference TRBV11-2 and TRBJ2-3 provide the parts outside the CDR3, is EAGVAQSPRYKIIEKRQSVAFWCNPISGHATLYWYQQILGQGPKLLIQFQNNGVVDDSQLPKDRFSAERLKGVDSTLKIQPAKLEDSAVYLCASSPTGGDTQYFGPGTRLTVL.